One sample yielded the 22 T cell receptor beta chains listed below, sequenced in a study of neoadjuvant nivolumab and ipilimumab in lung cancer. Generated by immunoSEQ multiplex PCR, the TCRdb table keeps only in-frame clones and is missing some. This table has 44,000 or so clones, approximately 90% appearing once. The specimen comprised blood, sampled before neoadjuvant nivolumab, alone or with ipilimumab. Every receptor here comes from an adult with non-small cell lung cancer. Some clones in this sample may be carry-over from other donors' samples.

The gene calls are TRBV30 and TRBJ2-5; TRBD2 matches at 7 bases. Looked up from germline, CDR1 is GTSNPN and CDR2 is SVGIG (reference sequence). The junction had 15 bases not matched to a gene; V was cut back by 7 bases and J by 4 bases. The CDR3 extends over 15 amino acids. CDR3 bases: TGTGCCTACACACTAGCTAGCGGAGGAGGAGAGACCCAGTACTTC. Residues: CAYTLASGGGETQYF. The whole variable domain, remainder taken from reference TRBV30 and TRBJ2-5, is SQTIHQWPATLVQPVGSPLSLECTVEGTSNPNLYWYRQAAGRGLQLLFYSVGIGQISSEVPQNLSASRPQDRQFILSSKKLLLSDSGFYLCAYTLASGGGETQYFGPGTRLLVL.

The gene calls are TRBV27 and TRBJ1-2; TRBD1 is a possible D gene (5 bases). The CDR3 has 16 residues. CDR1 MNHEY and CDR2 SMNVEV come from the germline V gene (reference sequence). V lost 5 bases, J lost 4 bases, and 20 bases lay in between. The CDR3: CASSLTGGTGLYGYTF. The CDR3 region has the DNA TGTGCCAGCAGTCTAACGGGTGGGACGGGTCTCTATGGCTACACCTTC.

The chain has TRBV6-1 and TRBJ1-2; 9 nucleotides align to TRBD1. The CDR3 has 14 amino acids. Germline-derived CDR1 and CDR2 are MNHNS and SASEGT. V shed 3 bases, J shed 8 bases, and the junction held 7 bases outside the gene matches. The CDR3 reads CASSEGQGRSGYTF. CDR3 nucleotides: TGTGCCAGCAGTGAGGGACAGGGCCGCTCGGGCTACACCTTC.

The chain employs TRBV7-6 and TRBJ2-2; 12 positions match TRBD2. The CDR3 is 18 amino acids. Germline V gene sequence: CDR1 SGHVS, CDR2 FNYEAQ. V dropped 1 base and J dropped 4; count of bases not matched to a gene: 7. CDR3 sequence reads: CASSLVMGGLAGTGELFF. The DNA of the CDR3 is TGTGCCAGCAGCTTAGTCATGGGGGGACTAGCGGGCACCGGGGAGCTGTTTTTT.

The J gene is TRBJ1-2, the V gene TRBV6-6, with D possibly matching TRBD1 (5 bases). V lost 5 bases and J 8 bases, leaving 15 bases between the germline ends. The CDR3 is 13 residues long. Germline V CDR1 and CDR2: MNHNY, SVGAGI (reference sequence). The CDR3 coding sequence is TGTGCCAGCAGTCCCGGGGGAGGGAACGGCTACACCTTC. Translation gives CASSPGGGNGYTF.

The chain is built from TRBV6-1 and TRBJ2-7; 9 bases are shared with TRBD1. V trimming: 5 bases; J trimming: 5 bases; junction bases outside the gene matches: 10. The CDR3 is 15 amino acids. CDR1 is MNHNS and CDR2 is SASEGT in the germline V gene. The CDR3 DNA follows: TGTGCCAGCAGTCTATCGGGACAGGGTACCCACGAGCAGTACTTC. It is translated as CASSLSGQGTHEQYF.

The V gene is TRBV5-6, the J gene TRBJ1-2; the D gene is possibly TRBD1 (6 bases). This CDR3 region has 14 residues. Trimming took off 5 bases at V and 5 bases at J, with 16 bases between the two ends. Per the germline V gene, CDR1 is SGHDT and CDR2 is YYEEEE. Here the CDR3 reads CASSLPDRSYGYTF. The CDR3 DNA follows: TGTGCCAGCAGTCTCCCCGACAGGAGTTATGGCTACACCTTC.

The chain uses TRBV6-4 and TRBJ2-1; unclear D gene. The CDR3 is made up of 15 amino acids. V was pared by 5 bases and J by 0 bases, with 11 bases between. Germline V gives CDR1 MRHNA, CDR2 SNTAGT. The CDR3 region has the DNA TGTGCCAGCAGTTTGGACGCCAGCTCCTACAATGAGCAGTTCTTC. Translating it yields CASSLDASSYNEQFF.

The table lists this clone with a count of one. The V gene is TRBV5-4, the J gene TRBJ2-7, with 10 bases lining up with TRBD2. Trimming removed 1 base from V and 6 bases from J; junction bases left unmatched: 10. This CDR3 has 16 residues. CDR1 and CDR2 (germline): SGHNT, YYREEE (reference sequence). CDR3 sequence reads: CASSLPASGRRGEQYF. Here the CDR3 DNA reads TGTGCCAGCAGCTTGCCGGCTAGCGGGAGAAGAGGCGAGCAGTACTTC.

The gene calls are TRBV30 and TRBJ1-1, with D possibly matching TRBD1 (5 bases). Trimming stripped 3 bases from V and 5 bases from J, with 13 bases between. The CDR3 loop spans 13 amino acids. CDR1 is GTSNPN and CDR2 is SVGIG in the germline V gene (reference sequence). CDR3 sequence reads: CAWSRNRGTEAFF. The CDR3 bases are TGTGCCTGGAGCCGTAATAGGGGAACTGAAGCTTTCTTT. Complete variable domain (other parts from reference TRBV30 and TRBJ1-1): SQTIHQWPATLVQPVGSPLSLECTVEGTSNPNLYWYRQAAGRGLQLLFYSVGIGQISSEVPQNLSASRPQDRQFILSSKKLLLSDSGFYLCAWSRNRGTEAFFGQGTRLTVV.

This chain joins TRBV18 and TRBJ1-4, with 10 bases aligning to TRBD1. Germline V gene data show CDR1 as KGHSH and CDR2 as LQKENI. There are 15 residues in the CDR3. With 1 base clipped from V and 7 bases from J, the junction kept 3 bases outside the gene matches. The CDR3 bases are TGTGCCAGCTCACCACGGGACAGGGGCCTTGAAAAACTGTTTTTT. It specifies CASSPRDRGLEKLFF.

This clone has a handful of counts. The CDR3 nucleotides read TGTGCCAGCAGCCAAGATTTCCGGGGGAGAGGAGATACGCAGTATTTT. This encodes CASSQDFRGRGDTQYF. This sequence joins TRBV4-2 and TRBJ2-3; a weak D match, TRBD2 (6 bases). The CDR3 totals 16 residues. From germline, CDR1 is LGHNA and CDR2 YNFKEQ. Trimming pared 0 bases from V and 5 bases from J, leaving 15 bases between.

The chain links TRBV5-1 to TRBJ1-4; 7 bases align to TRBD1. V lost 3 bases, J lost 7 bases, and 6 bases stayed unmatched. The germline gives CDR1 SGHRS, CDR2 YFSETQ. CDR3 length: 14 amino acids. CDR3 loop: CASSWGQRGEKLFF. The CDR3 region has the DNA TGCGCCAGCAGCTGGGGACAGAGGGGTGAAAAACTGTTTTTT.

V is TRBV7-2 and J is TRBJ2-5; TRBD2 might be the D (6 bases). V dropped 1 base and J dropped 1 base, with 13 bases sitting between them. Germline V gene lookup returns CDR1 SGHTA and CDR2 FQGNSA. This CDR3 is built from 16 residues. The CDR3 DNA is TGTGCCAGCAGCTTAGTCGGGGGTCCGACCCAAGAGACCCAGTACTTC. Its translation: CASSLVGGPTQETQYF.

The genes are TRBV7-9 and TRBJ2-7; 9 positions agree with TRBD2. Per the germline V gene, CDR1 is SEHNR and CDR2 is FQNEAQ (reference sequence). After removal of 5 bases from V and 3 bases from J, the junction contained 5 bases not matched to a gene. CDR3 size: 14 residues. The CDR3 DNA reads TGTGCCAGCAGCCTTAGCGGGAGTCGCTACGAGCAGTACTTC. The encoded protein is CASSLSGSRYEQYF. The whole variable domain, filled in from reference TRBV7-9 and TRBJ2-7, reads DTGVSQNPRHKITKRGQNVTFRCDPISEHNRLYWYRQTLGQGPEFLTYFQNEAQLEKSRLLSDRFSAERPKGSFSTLEIQRTEQGDSAMYLCASSLSGSRYEQYFGPGTRLTVT.

This clone has only a few counts. The V call is TRBV5-6, the J call TRBJ1-2; TRBD1 might be the D (5 bases). Trimming took off 4 bases at V and 7 bases at J, with 11 bases between the two ends. CDR3 length equals 12 residues. Germline loops: CDR1 SGHDT, CDR2 YYEEEE. The CDR3 protein is CASSEGPFGYTF. DNA for the CDR3: TGTGCCAGCAGCGAGGGACCCTTTGGCTACACCTTC. Full variable domain (missing parts from reference TRBV5-6 and TRBJ1-2): DAGVTQSPTHLIKTRGQQVTLRCSPKSGHDTVSWYQQALGQGPQFIFQYYEEEERQRGNFPDRFSGHQFPNYSSELNVNALLLGDSALYLCASSEGPFGYTFGSGTRLTVV.

As concerns this clone: The junction and the germline gene differ at one end; a read error may be behind it. The V call is TRBV30, the J call TRBJ2-7, with D possibly being TRBD2 (5 bases). The CDR3 spans 13 residues. The germline V gene has CDR1 GTSNPN and CDR2 SVGIG (reference sequence). The CDR3 nucleotides read TGTGCCGGGAGCCGCTGGTCCTCTGACGAGCAGTACTTC. Its translation: CAGSRWSSDEQYF.

This chain joins TRBV30 and TRBJ1-5; D is perhaps TRBD1 (5 bases). Germline CDR1 reads GTSNPN; CDR2 reads SVGIG (reference sequence). This CDR3 has 15 residues. Trimming shortened V by 0 bases and J by 2 bases, and 11 bases separated the two germline ends. DNA for the CDR3: TGTGCCTGGAGTGTACAGGACGGTGGCAATCAGCCCCAGCATTTT. Its protein product is CAWSVQDGGNQPQHF.

This chain uses TRBV7-2 with TRBJ1-3, with TRBD1 matching over 8 bases. V was pared by 5 bases and J by 0 bases, with 9 bases of the junction left unmatched. The germline CDR1 and CDR2 sequences are SGHTA and FQGNSA. The CDR3 is made up of 17 amino acids. This chain's CDR3 is CASSVSRTGSSGNTIYF. The CDR3, as DNA: TGTGCCAGCAGCGTCTCCCGGACAGGGAGCTCTGGAAACACCATATATTTT.

CDR3 residues: CASSLAGGMGKNEQFF. The CDR3 nucleotides read TGTGCCAGCAGTTTAGCGGGAGGGATGGGGAAGAATGAGCAGTTCTTC. This rearrangement joins TRBV6-4 to TRBJ2-1; 11 bases fit TRBD2. The germline V gene encodes CDR1 MRHNA and CDR2 SNTAGT. V was clipped by 5 bases and J by 7 bases; unmatched bases: 10. CDR3 length: 16 amino acids.

CDR3 in amino acids: CAWSTGDSGNTIYF. CDR3 coding DNA: TGTGCCTGGAGTACAGGGGATTCTGGAAACACCATATATTTT. The rearrangement uses TRBV30 and TRBJ1-3, with TRBD1 identical over 7 bases. The CDR3 runs 14 residues. The V gene end was trimmed by 2 bases and the J gene end by 1 base; junction bases not matched to a gene: 2. Germline V gene lookup returns CDR1 GTSNPN and CDR2 SVGIG (reference sequence).

This clone was counted only a few times. V usage is TRBV9 and J usage is TRBJ1-5; D may be TRBD1 (5 bases). V lost 5 bases, J lost 0 bases, and 12 bases lay in between. CDR3 length equals 15 residues. Looked up from germline, CDR1 is SGDLS and CDR2 is YYNGEE. CDR3 in DNA: TGTGCCAGCAGTGCTACAGGCTTTAGCAATCAGCCCCAGCATTTT. Translated, it gives CASSATGFSNQPQHF.